These 9 T cell receptor beta chains came from one sample sequenced in a study of CD8+CD57+ T cells in acquired aplastic anemia. All sequencing subjects had displayed CD8+CD57+ cell expansion on flow cytometry. Genomic DNA was employed as the template in profiling TCR beta VDJ and CDR3. TCRdb re-analysed the reads in MiXCR, keeping a single row per CDR3 protein. The profile shows about 220,000 distinct CDR3 sequences, around half of them singletons. Sequenced input: sorted CD4+, CD8+, or CD8+CD57+ T cells (not recorded which) from PBMCs. The receptors shown here come from a human donor with aplastic anemia.

This clonotype was seen ten or more times. Here the CDR3 DNA reads TGCAGTGCTAGAGTACGGGACATCAGTAGAGGCTACACCTTC. Residues: CSARVRDISRGYTF. The chain links TRBV20-1 to TRBJ1-2; the D gene is possibly TRBD1 (6 bases). The CDR3 totals 14 residues. V was shortened by 1 base and J by 8 bases, with 17 bases between the two germline ends. Germline CDR1 and CDR2: DFQATT and SNEGSKA (reference sequence).

This clonotype was recorded at least ten times. The V gene is TRBV12-3 or TRBV12-4, the J gene TRBJ1-6, with 7 positions matching TRBD1. The V segment lost 5 bases and the J segment 4 bases; nucleotides outside the gene matches: 8. CDR3 length: 16 amino acids. The chain's CDR3 is CASSPGTAYYNSPLHF. DNA of the CDR3: TGTGCCAGCAGTCCGGGGACAGCCTATTATAATTCACCCCTCCACTTT.

Of note for this clonotype: The conserved final phenylalanine or tryptophan is absent from the CDR3, which likely points to a read error. The CDR3 spells CATSWTGQGGGELFS. DNA for the CDR3: TGTGCCACCAGCTGGACGGGACAGGGGGGCGGGGAGCTGTTTTCT. V is TRBV15 and J is TRBJ2-2, with 11 bases aligning to TRBD1. This CDR3 region has 15 residues. V trimming: 5 bases; J trimming: 7 bases; junction bases outside the gene matches: 6. CDR1 is LNHNV and CDR2 is YYDKDF in the germline V gene (reference sequence).

The gene calls are TRBV13 and TRBJ1-1, with 8 bases identical to TRBD1. Germline-derived CDR1 and CDR2 are PRHDT and FYEKMQ (reference sequence). After removal of 1 base from V and 1 base from J, the junction contained 8 bases not matched to a gene. This CDR3 is 17 amino acids long. The CDR3 sequence: CASSLEGQGSSNTEAFF. CDR3 nucleotide sequence: TGTGCCAGCAGCTTAGAAGGACAGGGATCCTCGAACACTGAAGCTTTCTTT.

The table lists this clonotype with many counts. The chain couples TRBV11-2 to TRBJ2-1; 8 nucleotides line up with TRBD2. The germline gives CDR1 SGHAT, CDR2 FQNNGV. The CDR3 consists of 13 residues. After removal of 9 bases from V and 4 bases from J, the junction contained 5 bases not matched to a gene. The CDR3 coding sequence is TGTGCCAGTCAGGAGCGGGGGTACAATGAGCAGTTCTTC. It encodes CASQERGYNEQFF.

This clonotype occurred many times. V gene TRBV11-3 combines with J gene TRBJ2-5, with 8 bases fitting TRBD2. Germline trimming cut 5 bases from V and 1 base from J; bases unmatched to any gene: 15. The CDR3 is 18 residues long. CDR1 is SGHNT, CDR2 YENEEA, per germline. The CDR3 nucleotides read TGTGCCAGCAGCCCTGGAGTAGCGGGGTTCTATGGCCAAGAGACCCAGTACTTC. It translates to CASSPGVAGFYGQETQYF.

CDR3 bases: TGTGCCAGCGGGAGAAGGCCGGGACAGCACGACCCGAACACTGAAGCTTTCTTT. Protein: CASGRRPGQHDPNTEAFF. This sequence joins TRBV2 and TRBJ1-1; 7 bases are a match to TRBD1. CDR3 length: 18 amino acids. Germline V gene sequence: CDR1 SNHLY, CDR2 FYNNEI. After removal of 8 bases from V and 1 base from J, the junction contained 19 bases not matched to a gene.

This clonotype was counted a few times. The chain uses TRBV9 and TRBJ1-1, with TRBD1 identical over 7 bases. The germline V gene encodes CDR1 SGDLS and CDR2 YYNGEE. V gave up 4 bases and J gave up 10 bases; unmatched junction bases: 10. The CDR3 is made up of 13 amino acids. This chain's CDR3 is CASSKSIQGRAFF. The CDR3 nucleotides are TGTGCCAGCAGCAAGAGCATACAGGGGAGAGCTTTCTTT.

This clonotype was seen more than once but under ten times. This chain joins TRBV10-2 and TRBJ1-5; D unclear. This CDR3 spans 14 amino acids. The V end lost 5 bases, the J end lost 2 bases, and 10 bases lay between the germline ends. The germline V gene has CDR1 WSHSY and CDR2 SAAADI. The CDR3: CASSTDGRNQPQHF. DNA of the CDR3: TGCGCCAGCAGTACCGACGGTCGCAATCAGCCCCAGCATTTT.